Included here is one T cell receptor beta chain sequence, with context. Its antigen remains unidentified. Sequencing targeted expressed TCRB transcripts, as all isolated RNA had been reverse transcribed. Sequencing used immunoSEQ multiplex PCR; TCRdb keeps in-frame clones, though not all of them. Seen here are 600,000 to 700,000 clones, approximately 13% observed once, and the top ten hold around 0.12%. The germline CDR1 and CDR2 sequences are SGDLS and YYNGEE. The CDR3 totals 13 residues. V lost 1 base and J lost 7, with 11 bases in between. The record originates from a study of beta chain features in type 1 diabetes. Across the whole study: Cell yields, gender and age were comparable in patients and healthy donors. Sorted cells from all samples, numbering 100 million to 120 million, were examined. Findings and caveats of the study: Whether HLA type influences TCRB rearrangement remained unresolved here. Shorter TCRB CDR3s, moderately but significantly so, were found in Type 1 diabetes patients in all four CD4+ subsets.

The purity of all sorted populations exceeded 95%. Sequences were obtained from naive CD4+ T cells from blood. The TCR sequence derives from a man aged 30 to 45 with type 1 diabetes. The genes are TRBV9 and TRBJ1-1, with D unresolved. This CDR3 is CASSVINQYEAFF. CDR3 coding DNA: TGTGCCAGCAGCGTAATTAACCAGTATGAAGCTTTCTTT.